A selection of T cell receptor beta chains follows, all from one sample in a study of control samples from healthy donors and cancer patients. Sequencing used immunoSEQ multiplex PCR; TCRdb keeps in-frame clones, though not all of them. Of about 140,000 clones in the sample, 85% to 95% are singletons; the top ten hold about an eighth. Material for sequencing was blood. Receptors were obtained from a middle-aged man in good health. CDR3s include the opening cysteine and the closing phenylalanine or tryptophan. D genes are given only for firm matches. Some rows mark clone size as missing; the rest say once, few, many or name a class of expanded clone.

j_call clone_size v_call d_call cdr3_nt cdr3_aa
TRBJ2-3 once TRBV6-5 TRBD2 TGTGCCAGCAGCGCGGGACTAGCCGCAGATACGCAGTATTTT CASSAGLAADTQYF
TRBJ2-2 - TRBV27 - TGTGCCAGCGGTTATTTGTTTGGGGAGCTGTTTTTT CASGYLFGELFF
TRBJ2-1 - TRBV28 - TGTGCCAGCAGTTTTGAGGGAGCCCTTAGCAATGAGCAGTTCTTC CASSFEGALSNEQFF
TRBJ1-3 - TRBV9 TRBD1 TGTGCCAGCAGCGTAGAGGGGGACAGCGTAAGCTCTGGAAACACCATATATTTT CASSVEGDSVSSGNTIYF
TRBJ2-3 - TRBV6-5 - TGTGCCAGCAGTTACTCGTGGGCAGATACGCAGTATTTT CASSYSWADTQYF
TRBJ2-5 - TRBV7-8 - TGTGCCAGCACCCCGCGGAGGGAAGAGACCCAGTACTTC CASTPRREETQYF
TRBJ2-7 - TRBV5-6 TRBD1 TGTGCCAGCAGCATGACAGGGACCTCCTACGAGCAGTACTTC CASSMTGTSYEQYF
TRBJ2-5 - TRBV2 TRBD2 TGTGCCAGCAGTGATCTGTGGGTAGCGGGAGGGGGGGAGACCCAGTACTTC CASSDLWVAGGGETQYF
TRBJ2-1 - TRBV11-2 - TGTGCCAGCAGCTCGTTCGCCGGACGGACTAATGAGCAGTTCTTC CASSSFAGRTNEQFF
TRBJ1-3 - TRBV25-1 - TGTGCCAGCAGTGATTCTGGAGGACCAATCACTTCTGGAAACACCATATATTTT CASSDSGGPITSGNTIYF
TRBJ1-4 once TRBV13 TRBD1 TGTGCCAGCAGCGGGCGGACAGGGGCAATTGAAAAACTGTTTTTT CASSGRTGAIEKLFF
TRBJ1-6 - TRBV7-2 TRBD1 TGTGCCAGCAGCCTGGACAGGGATTCACCCCTCCACTTT CASSLDRDSPLHF
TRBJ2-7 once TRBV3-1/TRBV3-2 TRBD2 TGTGCCAGCAGCCAAGGTCTAGCGGTCTCCTACGAGCAGTACTTC CASSQGLAVSYEQYF
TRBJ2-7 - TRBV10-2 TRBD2 TGCGCCAGCAGGGAAACTAGCGGGAGGGCCTACGAGCAGTACTTC CASRETSGRAYEQYF
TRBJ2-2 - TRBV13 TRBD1 TGTGCCAGCAGCTCCCGGGACAGGGAGATGGGGGAGCTGTTTTTT CASSSRDREMGELFF